The present T cell receptor beta chain was sequenced within a study of naive and memory T cell subsets. Broader study findings: TCR transcript changes with activation or differentiation may affect this RNA method.

Many counts were recorded for this clonotype. Its specificity is not known. The library had UMIs added by 3' ligation of an oligonucleotide to TCR cDNA. Whole-blood samples were less than 3 ml of peripheral blood from healthy adult volunteers. Input was about 1 to 1,100 ng of DNase-treated total RNA without cell sorting. Ligated cDNA underwent four rounds of PCR with nested alpha and beta constant region primers and SP2. Alpha and beta constant region primers primed reverse transcription for blood and skin samples. TCRdb reanalysed the 5' RACE reads using MiXCR and keeps one entry per CDR3 protein. Of about 56,000 distinct CDR3 sequences listed, 6.5% to 8.5% are singletons. Trimming stripped 1 base from V and 10 bases from J, with 5 bases between. This CDR3 has 12 residues.

V and J are TRBV12-3 or TRBV12-4 and TRBJ1-6; a possible D gene is TRBD1 (5 bases). The TCR sequence derives from a female donor in good health. The CDR3 sequence is CASSLGGSPLHF. The CDR3 DNA sequence: TGTGCCAGCAGTTTAGGGGGGTCACCCCTCCACTTT.